This TCR beta chain derives from a study of control samples from healthy donors and cancer patients. The V and J ends lost 8 bases and 1 base respectively, with 11 bases between them. The CDR3 sequence is 13 residues long. Germline lookup yields CDR1 SGHTA and CDR2 FQGTGA. A note on this clone: At the DNA level, this CDR3 is encoded by other sequences in the same sample as well.

Produced via immunoSEQ multiplex PCR; TCRdb's table is partial and in-frame only. The sample shows roughly 120,000 clones, more than 80% of them seen only once. This receptor was identified in a woman aged 50 to 60 with colorectal cancer. Sequencing was performed on PBMCs. The chain links TRBV7-3 to TRBJ1-1; maybe TRBD1 (6 bases). The chain's CDR3 is CASGEQGNTEAFF. The DNA for the CDR3 is TGTGCCAGCGGCGAACAGGGGAACACTGAAGCTTTCTTT.